A selection of T cell receptor beta chains follows, all from one sample in a study of cytomegalovirus exposure and HLA in healthy donors. Generated by immunoSEQ multiplex PCR, the TCRdb table keeps only in-frame clones and is missing some. Of approximately 100,000 clones listed, about 84% were seen once; the top ten hold 2% to 2.5%. The sequenced sample consisted of PBMCs. The receptors come from a man between 18 and 29 years old in good health and CMV-seronegative. Both conserved end residues are part of each CDR3. The order of the fields is V gene, clone size, J gene, D gene, CDR3 DNA, CDR3 protein. D genes are given only for firm matches. Expanded clones get a size class; other rows say once, few or many, or leave the size out.

v_gene: TRBV27
abundance: .
j_gene: TRBJ2-7
d_gene: .
CDR3nt: TGTGCCAGCAGTTTACGCGGACACGGTTACAGCTCCTACGAGCAGTACTTC
CDR3aa: CASSLRGHGYSSYEQYF

v_gene: TRBV6-5
abundance: .
j_gene: TRBJ1-4
d_gene: TRBD1
CDR3nt: TGTGCCAGCACCGGACAGGGGCTAGGTGAAAAACTGTTTTTT
CDR3aa: CASTGQGLGEKLFF

v_gene: TRBV19
abundance: once
j_gene: TRBJ1-1
d_gene: .
CDR3nt: TGTGCCATCGGAGGGGGGGCGACTGAAGCTTTCTTT
CDR3aa: CAIGGGATEAFF

v_gene: TRBV9
abundance: .
j_gene: TRBJ1-2
d_gene: .
CDR3nt: TGTGCCAGCAGCGTAGCGGGGGGGTCCTATGGCTACACCTTC
CDR3aa: CASSVAGGSYGYTF

v_gene: TRBV5-8
abundance: once
j_gene: TRBJ2-7
d_gene: TRBD1
CDR3nt: TGTGCCAGCAGCTTGTCTGACAGGGCAGGCGAGCAGTACTTC
CDR3aa: CASSLSDRAGEQYF

v_gene: TRBV2
abundance: few
j_gene: TRBJ1-2
d_gene: .
CDR3nt: TGTGCCAGCAGTGAACAAGAGTATGGCTACACCTTC
CDR3aa: CASSEQEYGYTF

v_gene: TRBV5-1
abundance: .
j_gene: TRBJ2-1
d_gene: TRBD2
CDR3nt: TGCGCCAGCAGCCCAGGGACTAGCGGGGGGTTACATGAGCAGTTCTTC
CDR3aa: CASSPGTSGGLHEQFF

v_gene: TRBV6-1
abundance: .
j_gene: TRBJ2-7
d_gene: .
CDR3nt: TGTGCCACCACCGGGACAACCAAGGATGAGCAGTACTTC
CDR3aa: CATTGTTKDEQYF

v_gene: TRBV14
abundance: .
j_gene: TRBJ1-2
d_gene: TRBD1
CDR3nt: TGTGCCAGCAGCCCCATGGACAGGGGGTTTTATGGCTACACCTTC
CDR3aa: CASSPMDRGFYGYTF

v_gene: TRBV2
abundance: .
j_gene: TRBJ2-1
d_gene: TRBD2
CDR3nt: TGTGCCAGCAGTGAAGCGGCTAGCGGGGTCTTCAATGAGCAGTTCTTC
CDR3aa: CASSEAASGVFNEQFF

v_gene: TRBV5-1
abundance: .
j_gene: TRBJ2-1
d_gene: TRBD2
CDR3nt: TGCGCCAGCAGCTTGCTAGCGGGTCTCGGAAACAATGAGCAGTTCTTC
CDR3aa: CASSLLAGLGNNEQFF

v_gene: TRBV2
abundance: .
j_gene: TRBJ2-2
d_gene: TRBD1
CDR3nt: TGTGCCAGCAGAAACAGGGGGACCGGGGAGCTGTTTTTT
CDR3aa: CASRNRGTGELFF

v_gene: TRBV6-1
abundance: .
j_gene: TRBJ2-5
d_gene: TRBD1
CDR3nt: TGTGCCAGCACCGGACAGGGTGCAGAGACCCAGTACTTC
CDR3aa: CASTGQGAETQYF

v_gene: TRBV7-9
abundance: .
j_gene: TRBJ1-1
d_gene: .
CDR3nt: TGTGCCAGCAGCTTCCAGGGTGGGGCTGAAGCTTTCTTT
CDR3aa: CASSFQGGAEAFF

v_gene: TRBV5-1
abundance: .
j_gene: TRBJ2-1
d_gene: TRBD2
CDR3nt: TGCGCCAGCAGCTTGAGCGGGGTCACGAATGAGCAGTTCTTC
CDR3aa: CASSLSGVTNEQFF

v_gene: TRBV5-6
abundance: .
j_gene: TRBJ2-2
d_gene: TRBD2
CDR3nt: TGTGCCAGCAGCCACCCTGGCGGGGGGCCCTGGGAGCTGTTTTTT
CDR3aa: CASSHPGGGPWELFF

v_gene: TRBV9
abundance: .
j_gene: TRBJ2-1
d_gene: .
CDR3nt: TGTGCCAGCAGCGTAGCACAGTACAATGAGCAGTTCTTC
CDR3aa: CASSVAQYNEQFF

v_gene: TRBV5-4
abundance: .
j_gene: TRBJ2-2
d_gene: TRBD1
CDR3nt: TGTGCCAGCAGCTTGGGGGGACAGACCGGGGAGCTGTTTTTT
CDR3aa: CASSLGGQTGELFF

v_gene: TRBV7-3
abundance: .
j_gene: TRBJ1-3
d_gene: .
CDR3nt: TGTGCCAGCAGCTTTGATGGCAGTCGCTCTGGAAACACCATATATTTT
CDR3aa: CASSFDGSRSGNTIYF

v_gene: TRBV9
abundance: .
j_gene: TRBJ1-2
d_gene: .
CDR3nt: TGTGCCAGCAGCGAGGAACCGGGACAAAGATATGGCTACACCTTC
CDR3aa: CASSEEPGQRYGYTF

v_gene: TRBV5-4
abundance: .
j_gene: TRBJ1-2
d_gene: .
CDR3nt: TGTGCCAGCAGCTTGGACAGGGACGATCCACCTAACTATGGCTACACCTTC
CDR3aa: CASSLDRDDPPNYGYTF

v_gene: TRBV18
abundance: .
j_gene: TRBJ2-1
d_gene: TRBD2
CDR3nt: TGTGCCAGCTCACGGAGCGGGGGTCTCCAGGGGTACAATGAGCAGTTCTTC
CDR3aa: CASSRSGGLQGYNEQFF